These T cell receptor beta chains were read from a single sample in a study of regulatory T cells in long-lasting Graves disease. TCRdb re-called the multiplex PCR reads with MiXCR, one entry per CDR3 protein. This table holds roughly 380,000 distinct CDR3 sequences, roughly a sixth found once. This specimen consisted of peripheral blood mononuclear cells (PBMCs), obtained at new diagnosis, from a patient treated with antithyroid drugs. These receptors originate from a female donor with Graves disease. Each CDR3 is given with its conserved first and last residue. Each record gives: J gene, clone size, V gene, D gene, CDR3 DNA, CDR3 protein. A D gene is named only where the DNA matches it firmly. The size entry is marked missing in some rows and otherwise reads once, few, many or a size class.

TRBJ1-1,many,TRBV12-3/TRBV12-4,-,TGTGCCAGCAGGGCCGGGGGTTGGGGGACTGAAGCTTTCTTT,CASRAGGWGTEAFF
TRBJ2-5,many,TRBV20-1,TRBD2,TGCAGTGTCGGGACTAGCGGGATGCGAGAGACCCAGTACTTC,CSVGTSGMRETQYF
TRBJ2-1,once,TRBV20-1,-,TGCAGTGCTAGATCACCCTTCAGGGGGGAGTGGATGAATGAGCAGTTCTTC,CSARSPFRGEWMNEQFF
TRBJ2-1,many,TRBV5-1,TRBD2,TGCGCCAGCAGCCTATGGACTAGCGGGGACAATGAGCAGTTCTTC,CASSLWTSGDNEQFF
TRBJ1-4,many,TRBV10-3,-,TGTGCCATCAGTGAAGGGGATCAGAATAATGAAAAACTGTTTTTT,CAISEGDQNNEKLFF
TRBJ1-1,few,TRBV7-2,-,TGTGCCAGCAGCTTAGGGTCAGCGAGAGCTTTCTTT,CASSLGSARAFF
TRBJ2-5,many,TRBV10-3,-,TGTGCCATCACCCCTACGAAGGCCCAAGAGACCCAGTACTTC,CAITPTKAQETQYF
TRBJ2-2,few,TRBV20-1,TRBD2,TGCAGTGCTAGGGGCCTAGCGGGAGGCGCGAACACCGGGGAGCTGTTTTTT,CSARGLAGGANTGELFF
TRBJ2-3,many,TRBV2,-,TGTGCCAGCAGTGAGCCCGGCACAGATACGCAGTATTTT,CASSEPGTDTQYF
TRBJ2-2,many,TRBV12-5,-,TGTGCTAGTGCCACCCCGATCCCCTTGGGCAGGGGCCCGCCCGGGGAGCTGTTTTTT,CASATPIPLGRGPPGELFF
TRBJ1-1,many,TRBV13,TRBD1,TGTGCCAGCAGCTTAGAGGGGACAGCCACTGAAGCTTTCTTT,CASSLEGTATEAFF
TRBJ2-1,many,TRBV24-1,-,TGTGCCACCAGGGCGGCCTCTCCTTCTAATGAGCAGTTCTTC,CATRAASPSNEQFF
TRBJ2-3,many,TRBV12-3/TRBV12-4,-,TGTGCCAGCAGTTTAGCTAGACTGGTCACAGATACGCAGTATTTT,CASSLARLVTDTQYF
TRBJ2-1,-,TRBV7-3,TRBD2,TGTGCCAGCAGGCCCGGGACTAGCGGGAGAGTATCCTACAATGAGCAGTTCTTC,CASRPGTSGRVSYNEQFF
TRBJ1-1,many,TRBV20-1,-,TGCAGTGCTACCGGTAATAAGAACACTGAAGCTTTCTTT,CSATGNKNTEAFF
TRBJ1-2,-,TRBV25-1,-,TGTGCCAGCAGTGAGCCAGGGACCTACTATGGCTACACCTTC,CASSEPGTYYGYTF
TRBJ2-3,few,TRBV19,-,TGTGCCAGTAGTAACGCCAGGGGCGTCACAGATACGCAGTATTTT,CASSNARGVTDTQYF
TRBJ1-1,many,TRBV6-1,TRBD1,TGTGCCAGCAGTGACCGACAGGGAATTTACACTGAAGCTTTCTTT,CASSDRQGIYTEAFF
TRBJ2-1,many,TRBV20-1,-,TGCAGTGCTAGAGCGGAGCTTAGCTCCTACAATGAGCAGTTCTTC,CSARAELSSYNEQFF
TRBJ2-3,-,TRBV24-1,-,TGTGCCACCAGTGATTGGACTCATGGGGATACGCAGTATTTT,CATSDWTHGDTQYF
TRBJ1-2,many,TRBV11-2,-,TGTGCCAGCAGGGATCTCAGGGATCTAAACTATGGCTACACCTTC,CASRDLRDLNYGYTF
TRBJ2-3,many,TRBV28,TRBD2,TGTGCCAGCAGTTTAAGGGCTAGCGGGAGTTCCGATACGCAGTATTTT,CASSLRASGSSDTQYF
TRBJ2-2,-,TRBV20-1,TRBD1,TGCAGTGCGAGGGACAGGGGGCCCGGCGGGGAGCTGTTTTTT,CSARDRGPGGELFF
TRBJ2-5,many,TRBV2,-,TGTGCCAGCAGTGAAGCAGAACAGGGATACCAAGAGACCCAGTACTTC,CASSEAEQGYQETQYF
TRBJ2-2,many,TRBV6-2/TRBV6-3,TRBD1,TGTGCCAGCAGGGGGACAGCCCCGAACACCGGGGAGCTGTTTTTT,CASRGTAPNTGELFF
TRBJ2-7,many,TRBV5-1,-,TGCGCCAGCAGTCGGGGTAGCTACGAGCAGTACTTC,CASSRGSYEQYF
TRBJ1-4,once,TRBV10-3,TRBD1,TGTGCCATCAGTGATCCAGACAGGGGGACTAATGAAAAACTGTTTTTT,CAISDPDRGTNEKLFF
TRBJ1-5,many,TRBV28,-,TGTGCCAGCAGTCCCCAGGCGAGTTACAATCAGCCCCAGCATTTT,CASSPQASYNQPQHF